This T cell receptor beta chain was obtained from a study of blood T cell repertoires in COVID-19. Study overall: Samples taken during acute and convalescent COVID-19 were collected in the United States, Italy and Spain. T cells, B-cell-depleted T cells, or PBMCs supplied cDNA or gDNA.

Some clones are missing from TCRdb's copy, which holds only in-frame ones; the method was immunoSEQ multiplex PCR. Counted here are roughly 200,000 clones, roughly 85% occurring once; the ten biggest clones make up around 8%. The sample comprised peripheral blood. This sequence originates from a woman aged 60-70 years with acute or convalescent COVID-19.

The DNA for the CDR3 is TGTGCCAGCAGCTCGACAGGTGGATCCCTGAACACTGAAGCTTTCTTT. It translates to CASSSTGGSLNTEAFF. This rearrangement joins TRBV7-3 to TRBJ1-1, with D maybe TRBD1 (6 bases). With 4 bases removed from V and 0 bases from J, the gap between germline ends came to 15 bases. Germline loops: CDR1 SGHTA, CDR2 FQGTGA. The CDR3 consists of 16 residues.